This T cell receptor beta chain is from a study of blood T cell repertoires in COVID-19. Looking at the study overall: Samples of COVID-19 (acute and convalescent) were obtained from the United States, Italy and Spain. Nucleic acid was either cDNA or gDNA, and it came from T cells, B-cell-depleted T cells, or PBMCs.

The V and J ends lost 0 bases and 2 bases, in that order; junction bases with no gene match: 2. There are 16 residues in the CDR3. Germline loops: CDR1 SGHDN, CDR2 FVKESK. Original handling: Nucleated cell number was recorded as an estimate derived from reference gene primer amplification. Libraries were prepared by immunoSEQ multiplex PCR; TCRdb keeps only in-frame clonotypes and omits some of them. V, J and clone size derive from that table, while D and trimming were established from the DNA sequence. This table holds 150,000 to 200,000 clones, approximately 79% found once. The chain joins TRBV14 to TRBJ2-1; TRBD2 aligns across 9 bases. The receptor was derived from a man aged 50 to 59 who had recovered from COVID-19. Material: peripheral blood. CDR3 in DNA: TGTGCCAGCAGCCAAGATCGACTAGCGGCCTACAATGAGCAGTTCTTC. It codes for CASSQDRLAAYNEQFF.